The text below deals with one TCR beta chain. Antigen: not known. The data were taken from a study of lymphopenia after photon versus proton radiotherapy. Study-wide points: Better survival with proton therapy was suggested as possible, not demonstrated.

Sequencing was performed with immunoSEQ multiplex PCR; in TCRdb, only in-frame clones are kept and a portion is missing. Here the sample spans tens of thousands of clones, 87% being singletons. This CDR3 has 17 residues. Germline CDR1 reads LGHNA; CDR2 reads YSLEER. The chain couples TRBV4-3 to TRBJ2-5, with TRBD2 identical over 13 bases. The J call is doubtful: the DNA matches TRBJ2-7 better. The starting material was peripheral blood, obtained from a patient treated with proton-based radiotherapy. The sequence was collected from a man older than 75 with esophageal cancer. The chain's CDR3 is CASSHLDRTSGSYEQYF. CDR3 nucleotides: TGCGCCAGCAGCCACCTGGACAGGACTAGCGGGAGCTACGAGCAGTACTTC.